The 26 T cell receptor beta chains listed next were all sequenced from one sample in a study of blood T cell repertoires in COVID-19 (TCRdb year 2020). Library construction relied on the immunoSEQ multiplex PCR assay. What TCRdb holds here is the immuneACCESS table cut down to in-frame rearrangements. Part of the clones is not present; checked against another copy, under half of the missing clones reflect an unresolved V gene, and the others are unexplained. This sample holds fewer than 300,000 clones; more than 80% were observed only once. The biggest ten clones account for roughly 6.3% of the sample. What was sequenced was peripheral blood. The receptors come from a woman in her forties or fifties with COVID-19, enrolled during active disease.

The chain links TRBV30 to TRBJ1-1; no clear D. In germline, CDR1 is GTSNPN, CDR2 SVGIG (reference sequence). With 0 bases removed from V and 1 base from J, the gap between germline ends came to 9 bases. This CDR3 spans 14 amino acids. CDR3 in amino acids: CAWSVLRWNTEAFF. Here the CDR3 DNA reads TGTGCCTGGAGTGTACTGAGGTGGAACACTGAAGCTTTCTTT. Supplemented by reference TRBV30 and TRBJ1-1, the full variable domain reads SQTIHQWPATLVQPVGSPLSLECTVEGTSNPNLYWYRQAAGRGLQLLFYSVGIGQISSEVPQNLSASRPQDRQFILSSKKLLLSDSGFYLCAWSVLRWNTEAFFGQGTRLTVV.

This rearrangement joins TRBV2 to TRBJ2-1; D is perhaps TRBD2 (6 bases). The CDR3 spans 14 residues. V was trimmed by 2 bases and J by 7 bases, leaving 12 bases between them. Germline V gene sequence: CDR1 SNHLY, CDR2 FYNNEI. This CDR3 is CASSERRGGNEQFF. The DNA for the CDR3 is TGTGCCAGCAGTGAACGGCGGGGAGGTAATGAGCAGTTCTTC.

This clone was seen just once. The genes are TRBV30 and TRBJ2-7; perhaps TRBD2 as D (5 bases). This CDR3 region has 12 residues. Trimming shortened V by 3 bases and J by 3 bases, and 9 bases separated the two germline ends. Germline-derived CDR1 and CDR2 are GTSNPN and SVGIG (reference sequence). The CDR3 sequence: CAWRTLGYEQYF. The CDR3 nucleotides read TGTGCCTGGAGGACACTAGGCTACGAGCAGTACTTC.

V and J are TRBV29-1 and TRBJ2-7; a possible D gene is TRBD2 (6 bases). Germline lookup yields CDR1 SQVTM and CDR2 ANQGSEA. Trimming took off 7 bases at V and 0 bases at J, with 10 bases between the two ends. CDR3 length: 12 residues. CDR3 region: CSAAGSSYEQYF. The CDR3 DNA reads as TGCAGCGCCGCCGGGAGCTCCTACGAGCAGTACTTC.

The chain links TRBV3-1 (or the pseudogene TRBV3-2) to TRBJ2-5; TRBD1 might be the D (5 bases). In germline, CDR1 is LGHDT, CDR2 YNNKEL (reference sequence). With 0 bases removed from V and 5 bases from J, the gap between germline ends came to 22 bases. The CDR3 is made up of 18 amino acids. CDR3 in amino acids: CASSQDSRVNSWMETQYF. The CDR3 DNA sequence: TGTGCCAGCAGCCAAGACAGCAGGGTAAATTCATGGATGGAGACCCAGTACTTC.

Points on this clone: Other DNA sequences within the sample encode an identical CDR3. The chain recombines TRBV11-2 with TRBJ2-1, with D maybe TRBD2 (6 bases). V was trimmed by 2 bases and J by 4 bases, leaving 12 bases between them. The CDR3 contains 15 residues. Germline CDR1 reads SGHAT; CDR2 reads FQNNGV. CDR3 nucleotides: TGTGCCAGCAGCTTAAGTAGCGGAGGGTACAATGAGCAGTTCTTC. Translating it yields CASSLSSGGYNEQFF. The whole variable domain, remainder taken from reference TRBV11-2 and TRBJ2-1, is EAGVAQSPRYKIIEKRQSVAFWCNPISGHATLYWYQQILGQGPKLLIQFQNNGVVDDSQLPKDRFSAERLKGVDSTLKIQPAKLEDSAVYLCASSLSSGGYNEQFFGPGTRLTVL.

This chain links TRBV11-2 with TRBJ2-5, with 8 nucleotides matching TRBD1. The CDR3 is 15 amino acids. Germline loops: CDR1 SGHAT, CDR2 FQNNGV. Trimming removed 8 bases from V and 4 bases from J; junction bases left unmatched: 12. CDR3 protein: CASRTPGGLGETQYF. The DNA for the CDR3 is TGTGCCAGCCGCACACCAGGGGGCTTGGGAGAGACCCAGTACTTC.

This sequence joins TRBV6-6 and TRBJ2-7, with 9 nucleotides matching TRBD2. This CDR3 comprises 16 residues. Germline V CDR1 and CDR2: MNHNY, SVGAGI (reference sequence). J lost 0 bases, V lost 6 bases, and 9 bases had no gene match. As DNA, the CDR3 is TGTGCCAGCAGCCACCGGGCGGGAGGGCCCTCCTACGAGCAGTACTTC. It encodes CASSHRAGGPSYEQYF.

CDR3 bases: TGTGCCAGCAGCTTAGCGGGCGTGAACACTGAAGCTTTCTTT. Its translation is CASSLAGVNTEAFF. V and J are TRBV7-9 and TRBJ1-1; D remains ambiguous. V lost 0 bases, J lost 0 bases, and 5 bases lay in between. The germline V gene has CDR1 SEHNR and CDR2 FQNEAQ (reference sequence). This CDR3 comprises 14 residues.

The chain joins TRBV11-2 to TRBJ1-1, with 7 bases aligning to TRBD1. The CDR3 length is 15 residues. Trimming removed 4 bases from V and 1 base from J; junction bases left unmatched: 6. Per the germline V gene, CDR1 is SGHAT and CDR2 is FQNNGV. CDR3 in DNA: TGTGCCAGCAGCTCCAGACAGGGAAGGAACACTGAAGCTTTCTTT. This codes for CASSSRQGRNTEAFF.

The rearrangement uses TRBV18 and TRBJ2-3, with 7 bases aligning to TRBD2. The CDR3 is 16 amino acids. V shed 3 bases and J 4 bases; nucleotides not matched to a gene: 10. The V gene's germline CDR1 is KGHSH and CDR2 LQKENI. Here the CDR3 reads CASSPRVAGKADTQYF. CDR3 nucleotides: TGTGCCAGCTCACCCCGGGTAGCGGGTAAGGCAGATACGCAGTATTTT.

The chain has TRBV11-2 and TRBJ1-4; D not certain. The V gene's germline CDR1 is SGHAT and CDR2 FQNNGV. The V end was cut by 2 bases, the J end by 2 bases, with 9 bases between. CDR3 length: 15 amino acids. The CDR3 spells CASSLQRITNEKLFF. Written as DNA, the CDR3 is TGTGCCAGCAGCTTACAGCGTATTACTAATGAAAAACTGTTTTTT.

J is TRBJ2-5 and V is TRBV27; 8 bases fit TRBD2. Germline CDR1 MNHEY, CDR2 SMNVEV (reference sequence). CDR3 length: 15 residues. With V trimmed by 3 bases and J by 4 bases, 7 bases remained unmatched. CDR3 sequence: CASSFGAGGGETQYF. CDR3 in DNA: TGTGCCAGCAGTTTCGGGGCGGGGGGCGGAGAGACCCAGTACTTC.

This chain joins TRBV2 and TRBJ1-1; the D is unclear. This CDR3 region has 15 residues. V was pared by 3 bases and J by 5 bases, with 16 bases between. Germline V gene sequence: CDR1 SNHLY, CDR2 FYNNEI. CDR3: CASSDEMQAWTEAFF. The CDR3 DNA sequence: TGTGCCAGCAGTGATGAGATGCAGGCTTGGACTGAAGCTTTCTTT. Full variable domain (missing parts from reference TRBV2 and TRBJ1-1): EPEVTQTPSHQVTQMGQEVILRCVPISNHLYFYWYRQILGQKVEFLVSFYNNEISEKSEIFDDQFSVERPDGSNFTLKIRSTKLEDSAMYFCASSDEMQAWTEAFFGQGTRLTVV.

This sequence joins TRBV9 and TRBJ2-1; 12 bases align to TRBD1. V lost 4 bases and J lost 9; bases outside the gene matches: 11. Germline CDR1 and CDR2: SGDLS and YYNGEE. The CDR3 consists of 16 residues. This CDR3 reads CASSNTPGQGASEQFF. The CDR3 DNA sequence: TGTGCCAGCAGCAACACCCCGGGACAGGGGGCGAGTGAGCAGTTCTTC.

The chain uses TRBV4-2 and TRBJ2-1, with 7 bases aligning to TRBD2. There are 16 residues in the CDR3. The V segment lost 4 bases and the J segment 6 bases; nucleotides outside the gene matches: 12. Germline assignment: CDR1 LGHNA and CDR2 YNFKEQ. The chain's CDR3 is CASSRGGSLLGNEQFF. The CDR3 DNA follows: TGTGCCAGCAGCCGAGGCGGGAGCCTGCTAGGCAATGAGCAGTTCTTC.

This clone was found a few times. The rearrangement links TRBV6-6 to TRBJ1-2; TRBD1 is a possible D gene (5 bases). There are 15 residues in the CDR3. V shed 8 bases and J shed 4 bases, with 20 bases lying between them. The germline V gene encodes CDR1 MNHNY and CDR2 SVGAGI (reference sequence). For the CDR3, the DNA is TGTGCCAGCCTTAATGCGGGGCAGCCACCCTATGGCTACACCTTC. Its translation is CASLNAGQPPYGYTF.

This clone occurred a few times. The J gene is TRBJ2-1, the V gene TRBV28, with 16 bases matching TRBD2. The trim removed 5 bases at V and 10 bases at J, leaving 8 bases unmatched. This CDR3 has 16 amino acids. The germline gives CDR1 MDHEN, CDR2 SYDVKM. The CDR3 loop is CASSPYGTSGREEQFF. The CDR3 nucleotides are TGTGCCAGCAGTCCATACGGGACTAGCGGGAGGGAGGAGCAGTTCTTC.

The rearrangement joins TRBV5-4 to TRBJ2-7, with 16 bases matching TRBD2. Germline CDR1 is SGHNT and CDR2 is YYREEE (reference sequence). V dropped 4 bases and J dropped 7; count of bases not matched to a gene: 8. The CDR3 runs 16 residues. In DNA form, the CDR3 reads TGTGCCAGCAGCACTGGGACTAGCGGGAGGGCCGTGGAGCAGTACTTC. Translation gives CASSTGTSGRAVEQYF.

The chain recombines TRBV5-1 with TRBJ2-3; TRBD1 agrees at 11 bases. This CDR3 spans 16 amino acids. The germline V gene has CDR1 SGHRS and CDR2 YFSETQ. V trimming: 4 bases; J trimming: 2 bases; junction bases outside the gene matches: 6. The CDR3 sequence: CASSTDRGRPTDTQYF. CDR3 DNA: TGCGCCAGCAGCACGGACAGGGGGCGACCCACAGATACGCAGTATTTT.

The chain combines TRBV6-5 with TRBJ1-1, with a weak D call TRBD1 (6 bases). Germline loops: CDR1 MNHEY, CDR2 SVGAGI. The CDR3 contains 13 residues. V was pared by 9 bases and J by 3 bases, with 14 bases between. CDR3 residues: CASTTGLYTEAFF. The CDR3 DNA sequence: TGTGCCAGTACCACAGGGCTGTACACTGAAGCTTTCTTT.

This chain joins TRBV19 and TRBJ1-5; D gene ambiguous. Germline V lookup: CDR1 LNHDA, CDR2 SQIVND (reference sequence). CDR3 size: 12 residues. Deletions cut 7 bases from V and 6 bases from J, with 10 bases between. The CDR3 loop reads CASNRGFQPQHF. As DNA, the CDR3 is TGTGCCAGTAATCGAGGGTTTCAGCCCCAGCATTTT.

The chain is built from TRBV21-1 and TRBJ2-5; the table names TRBD1, a call not compared with the DNA. TRBV21-1 is designated a pseudogene. This CDR3 has 17 amino acids. The CDR3 sequence: CASIRPQGQGVKETQYF. The CDR3 coding sequence is TGTGCCAGCATCCGCCCCCAAGGACAGGGTGTTAAAGAGACCCAGTACTTC.

This chain connects TRBV9 to TRBJ1-4; D possibly corresponds to TRBD1 (5 bases). The CDR3 has 18 amino acids. The germline V gene has CDR1 SGDLS and CDR2 YYNGEE. The V and J ends lost 2 bases and 2 bases respectively, with 19 bases between them. The DNA for the CDR3 is TGTGCCAGCAGCGTGGTCCCGCTAACGACAGCCACTAATGAAAAACTGTTTTTT. Translating gives CASSVVPLTTATNEKLFF.

This clone came up once. V usage is TRBV29-1 and J usage is TRBJ2-1; the match to TRBD1 covers 8 bases. The CDR3 is 13 amino acids. The junction had 13 bases not matched to a gene; V was cut back by 6 bases and J by 12 bases. CDR1 and CDR2 from the germline V gene are SQVTM and ANQGSEA. CDR3 sequence: CSVASQTGTGQFF. In DNA form, the CDR3 reads TGCAGCGTGGCCAGTCAGACCGGGACAGGGCAGTTCTTC.

This chain connects TRBV4-1 to TRBJ1-4, with unresolved D. The germline CDR1 and CDR2 sequences are MGHRA and YSYEKL. Trimming took 1 base from V and 5 from J, leaving 14 bases between them. The CDR3 is 16 amino acids. CDR3 nucleotide sequence: TGCGCCAGCAGCCAAGGTTTTGCGGCCCAGAATGAAAAACTGTTTTTT. This translates into CASSQGFAAQNEKLFF.